This entry describes one TCR beta chain. CDR1 is MDHEN and CDR2 is SYDVKM in the germline V gene. The CDR3 contains 16 residues. Unmatched junction bases numbered 5, after V lost 3 bases and J lost 0 bases. This sample is part of a study of blood T cell repertoires in COVID-19. Study background: Samples of COVID-19 (acute and convalescent) were obtained from the United States, Italy and Spain.

Sequencing used immunoSEQ multiplex PCR; TCRdb keeps in-frame clones, though not all of them. The sample has about 310,000 clones; roughly 89% are singletons. Sequences were obtained from PBMCs or T cells enriched from blood (not recorded which). The chain couples TRBV28 to TRBJ2-3; 8 nucleotides line up with TRBD2. This receptor was taken from a man aged 55 to 70 who had recovered from COVID-19. DNA for the CDR3: TGTGCCAGCAGTTTCCCTAGCGGGTCTAGCACAGATACGCAGTATTTT. Translating it yields CASSFPSGSSTDTQYF.